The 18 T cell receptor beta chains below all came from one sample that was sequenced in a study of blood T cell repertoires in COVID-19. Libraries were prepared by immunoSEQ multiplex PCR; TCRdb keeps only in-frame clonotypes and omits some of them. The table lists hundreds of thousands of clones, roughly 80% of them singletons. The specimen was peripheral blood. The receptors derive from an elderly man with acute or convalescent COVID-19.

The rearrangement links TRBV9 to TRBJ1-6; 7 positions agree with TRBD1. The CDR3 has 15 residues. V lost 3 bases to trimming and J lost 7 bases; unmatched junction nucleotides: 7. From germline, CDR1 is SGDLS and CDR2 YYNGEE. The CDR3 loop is CASSARQGGNSPLHF. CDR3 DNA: TGTGCCAGCAGCGCCAGACAGGGAGGCAATTCACCCCTCCACTTT.

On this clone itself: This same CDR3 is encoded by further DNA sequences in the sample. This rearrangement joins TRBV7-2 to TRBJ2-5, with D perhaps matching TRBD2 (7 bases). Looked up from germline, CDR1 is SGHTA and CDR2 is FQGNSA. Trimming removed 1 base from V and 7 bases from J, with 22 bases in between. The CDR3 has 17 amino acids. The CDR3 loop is CASSLGGRGGRDGTQYF. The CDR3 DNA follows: TGTGCCAGCAGCTTAGGGGGGCGGGGCGGGAGAGATGGGACCCAGTACTTC.

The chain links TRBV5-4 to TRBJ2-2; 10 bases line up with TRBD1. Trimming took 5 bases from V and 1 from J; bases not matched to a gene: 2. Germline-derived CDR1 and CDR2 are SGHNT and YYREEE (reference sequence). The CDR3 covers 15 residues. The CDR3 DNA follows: TGTGCCAGCAGGACAGGGGGCAAGAACACCGGGGAGCTGTTTTTT. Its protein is CASRTGGKNTGELFF.

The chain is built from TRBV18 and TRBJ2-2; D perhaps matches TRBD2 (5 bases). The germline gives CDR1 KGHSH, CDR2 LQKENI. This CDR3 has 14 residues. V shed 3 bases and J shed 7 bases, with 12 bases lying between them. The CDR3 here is CASSPGVRDGELFF. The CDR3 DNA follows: TGTGCCAGCTCACCGGGAGTAAGAGACGGGGAGCTGTTTTTT.

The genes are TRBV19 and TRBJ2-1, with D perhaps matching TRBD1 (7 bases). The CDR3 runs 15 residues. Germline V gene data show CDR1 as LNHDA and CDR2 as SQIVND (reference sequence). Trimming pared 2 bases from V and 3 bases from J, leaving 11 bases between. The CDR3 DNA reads TGTGCCAGTAGTATACCAGGGGGGAGCTACAATGAGCAGTTCTTC. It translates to CASSIPGGSYNEQFF.

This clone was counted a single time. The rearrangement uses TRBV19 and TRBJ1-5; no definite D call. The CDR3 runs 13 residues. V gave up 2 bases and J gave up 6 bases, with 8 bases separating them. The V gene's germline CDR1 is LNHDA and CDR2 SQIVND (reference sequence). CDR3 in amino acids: CASSIPTIQPQHF. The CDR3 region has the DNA TGTGCCAGTAGTATACCAACTATTCAGCCCCAGCATTTT.

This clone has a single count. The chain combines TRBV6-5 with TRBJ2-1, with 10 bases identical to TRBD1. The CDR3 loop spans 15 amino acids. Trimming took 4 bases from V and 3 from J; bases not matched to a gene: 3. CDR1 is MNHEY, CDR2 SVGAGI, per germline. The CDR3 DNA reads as TGTGCCAGCAGTTCCCGGGACAGGGGCTACAATGAGCAGTTCTTC. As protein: CASSSRDRGYNEQFF.

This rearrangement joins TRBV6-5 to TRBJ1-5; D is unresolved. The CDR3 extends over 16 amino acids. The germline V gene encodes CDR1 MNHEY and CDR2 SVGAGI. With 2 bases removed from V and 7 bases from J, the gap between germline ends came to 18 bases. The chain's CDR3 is CASSYNGWRVTQPQHF. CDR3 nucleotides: TGTGCCAGCAGTTACAACGGGTGGAGGGTAACGCAGCCCCAGCATTTT.

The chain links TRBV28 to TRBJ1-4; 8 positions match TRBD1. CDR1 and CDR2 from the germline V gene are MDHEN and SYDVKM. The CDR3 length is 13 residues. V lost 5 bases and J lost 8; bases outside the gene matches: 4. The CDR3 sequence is CASSQGAEEKLFF. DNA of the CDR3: TGTGCCAGCAGTCAGGGGGCTGAGGAAAAACTGTTTTTT. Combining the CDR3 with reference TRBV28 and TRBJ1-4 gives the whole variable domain DVKVTQSSRYLVKRTGEKVFLECVQDMDHENMFWYRQDPGLGLRLIYFSYDVKMKEKGDIPEGYSVSREKKERFSLILESASTNQTSMYLCASSQGAEEKLFFGSGTQLSVL.

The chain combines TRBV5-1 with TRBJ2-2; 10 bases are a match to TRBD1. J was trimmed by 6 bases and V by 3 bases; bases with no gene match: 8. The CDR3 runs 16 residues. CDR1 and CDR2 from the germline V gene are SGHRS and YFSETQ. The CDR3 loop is CASSWGDRGTAGELFF. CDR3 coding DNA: TGCGCCAGCAGCTGGGGGGACAGGGGTACTGCCGGGGAGCTGTTTTTT. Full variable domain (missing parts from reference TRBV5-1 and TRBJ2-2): KAGVTQTPRYLIKTRGQQVTLSCSPISGHRSVSWYQQTPGQGLQFLFEYFSETQRNKGNFPGRFSGRQFSNSRSEMNVSTLELGDSALYLCASSWGDRGTAGELFFGEGSRLTVL.

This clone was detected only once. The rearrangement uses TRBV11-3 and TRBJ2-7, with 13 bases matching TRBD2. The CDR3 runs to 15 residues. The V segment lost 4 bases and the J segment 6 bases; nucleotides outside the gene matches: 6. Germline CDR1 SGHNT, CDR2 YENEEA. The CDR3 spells CASSSGLAGRGEQYF. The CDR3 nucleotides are TGTGCCAGCAGCTCGGGACTAGCGGGAAGGGGCGAGCAGTACTTC.

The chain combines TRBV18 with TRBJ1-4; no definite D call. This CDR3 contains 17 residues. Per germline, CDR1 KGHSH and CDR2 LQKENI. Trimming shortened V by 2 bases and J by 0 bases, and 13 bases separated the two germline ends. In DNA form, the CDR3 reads TGTGCCAGCTCACCATCAACAGCCGTTGCAACTAATGAAAAACTGTTTTTT. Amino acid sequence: CASSPSTAVATNEKLFF.

The CDR3 here is CASSAPGRGYTGELFF. CDR3 bases: TGTGCCAGCAGTGCCCCGGGCAGGGGTTATACCGGGGAGCTGTTTTTT. The J gene is TRBJ2-2, the V gene TRBV27; possibly TRBD1 for D (6 bases). The length of the CDR3 is 16 residues. V dropped 5 bases and J dropped 5 bases, with 18 bases sitting between them. The germline V gene has CDR1 MNHEY and CDR2 SMNVEV (reference sequence).

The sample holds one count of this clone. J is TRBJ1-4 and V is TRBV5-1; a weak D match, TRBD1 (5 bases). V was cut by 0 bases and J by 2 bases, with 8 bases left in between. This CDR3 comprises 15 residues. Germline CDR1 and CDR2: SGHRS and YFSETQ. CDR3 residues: CASSLVAGTNEKLFF. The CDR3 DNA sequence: TGCGCCAGCAGCTTGGTGGCAGGGACTAATGAAAAACTGTTTTTT.

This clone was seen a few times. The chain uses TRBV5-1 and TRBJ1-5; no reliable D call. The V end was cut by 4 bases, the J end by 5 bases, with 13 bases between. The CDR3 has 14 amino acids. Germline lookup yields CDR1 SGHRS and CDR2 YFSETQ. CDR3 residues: CASSPRKGDQPQHF. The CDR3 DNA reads TGCGCCAGCAGCCCTCGGAAAGGAGATCAGCCCCAGCATTTT.

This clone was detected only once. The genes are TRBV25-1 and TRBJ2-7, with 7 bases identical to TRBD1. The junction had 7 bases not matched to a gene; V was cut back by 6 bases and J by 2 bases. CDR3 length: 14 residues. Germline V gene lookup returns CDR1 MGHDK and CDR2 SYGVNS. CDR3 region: CASSRDRAPYEQYF. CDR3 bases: TGTGCCAGCAGCCGGGACAGAGCACCCTACGAGCAGTACTTC.

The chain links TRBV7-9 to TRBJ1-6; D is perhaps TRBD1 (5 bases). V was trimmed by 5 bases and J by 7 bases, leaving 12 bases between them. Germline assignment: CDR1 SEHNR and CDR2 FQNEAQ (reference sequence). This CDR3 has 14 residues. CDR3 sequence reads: CASSRDSRNSPLHF. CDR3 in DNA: TGTGCCAGCAGCCGAGACAGTCGGAATTCACCCCTCCACTTT.

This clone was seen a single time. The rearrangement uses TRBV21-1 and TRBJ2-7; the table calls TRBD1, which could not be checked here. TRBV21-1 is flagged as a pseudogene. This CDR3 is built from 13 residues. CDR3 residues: CASSKEQNYEQYF. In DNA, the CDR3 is TGTGCCAGCAGCAAAGAACAGAACTACGAGCAGTACTTC.